This T cell receptor beta chain was obtained from a study of control samples from healthy donors and cancer patients. Method: immunoSEQ multiplex PCR; TCRdb's copy keeps in-frame clones and lacks some. The sample records 150,000 to 200,000 clones, about 91% being singletons. V was trimmed by 1 base and J by 0 bases, leaving 13 bases between them. The CDR3 has 17 residues. Germline V gene lookup returns CDR1 SEHNR and CDR2 FQNEAQ (reference sequence). This chain joins TRBV7-9 and TRBJ1-5; possibly TRBD1 for D (5 bases). This TCR derives from a woman between 35 and 50 years old in good health. The sample comprised blood. CDR3 DNA sequence: TGTGCCAGCAGCTTAGGGACGGGGGACTATAGCAATCAGCCCCAGCATTTT. Translated, it gives CASSLGTGDYSNQPQHF.